Below are 29 T cell receptor beta chains sequenced from a single sample in a study of shared T cell receptors in the human thymus (dated by TCRdb to the early 2020s). Receptor libraries were prepared by the immunoSEQ multiplex PCR assay. TCRdb retrieved this table from immuneACCESS and kept in-frame rearrangements only. Not all clones are present; in checked studies, unresolved V genes account for under half, and no reason is known for the remainder. The sample table holds approximately 400,000 clones, of which approximately 95% were seen once. The top ten hold approximately 0.02% of the sample. The source material was thymocytes. The receptor set was obtained from a human donor.

The CDR3 DNA reads TGTGCCAGCAGCTTAGCGGGAGGTTCCAATGAGCAGTTCTTC. Translation gives CASSLAGGSNEQFF. The gene calls are TRBV7-9 and TRBJ2-1, with D perhaps TRBD2 (6 bases). CDR3 length: 14 residues. Germline CDR1 and CDR2: SEHNR and FQNEAQ (reference sequence). Trimming cost V 0 bases and J 6 bases, with 9 bases left between them. The full variable domain, with the rest looked up from reference TRBV7-9 and TRBJ2-1, is DTGVSQNPRHKITKRGQNVTFRCDPISEHNRLYWYRQTLGQGPEFLTYFQNEAQLEKSRLLSDRFSAERPKGSFSTLEIQRTEQGDSAMYLCASSLAGGSNEQFFGPGTRLTVL.

This CDR3 reads CASSYGVSYEQYF. The CDR3 DNA reads TGTGCCAGCAGCTACGGGGTCTCCTACGAGCAGTACTTC. The chain recombines TRBV7-9 with TRBJ2-7; a possible D gene is TRBD2 (5 bases). The CDR3 consists of 13 residues. Germline CDR1 SEHNR, CDR2 FQNEAQ (reference sequence). Trimming removed 4 bases from V and 0 bases from J, with 7 bases in between.

The chain employs TRBV6-1 and TRBJ2-3; TRBD2 matches 8 bases. Germline V gene data show CDR1 as MNHNS and CDR2 as SASEGT. This CDR3 comprises 16 residues. Trimming removed 0 bases from V and 4 bases from J; junction bases left unmatched: 6. CDR3 sequence (DNA): TGTGCCAGCAGTGAAGCCGAGCGGGAGTCGGCAGATACGCAGTATTTT. Amino acids: CASSEAERESADTQYF.

The chain combines TRBV4-1 with TRBJ2-7; no reliable D call. Trimming took 0 bases from V and 2 from J, leaving 14 bases between them. The CDR3 contains 16 residues. Germline CDR1 is MGHRA and CDR2 is YSYEKL. In DNA form, the CDR3 reads TGCGCCAGCAGCCAAGATCGACGGCCAGAGCCCTACGAGCAGTACTTC. It is translated as CASSQDRRPEPYEQYF.

CDR3 DNA: TGTGCCAGCAGCCCTAGGGGGGGCGTGAACACTGAAGCTTTCTTT. This encodes CASSPRGGVNTEAFF. The chain joins TRBV7-2 to TRBJ1-1, with D possibly TRBD1 on 6 matching bases. CDR1 is SGHTA, CDR2 FQGNSA, per germline. With 5 bases removed from V and 0 bases from J, the gap between germline ends came to 13 bases. The CDR3 contains 15 residues.

The rearrangement links TRBV18 to TRBJ2-5; possible D gene TRBD1, 6 bases. Germline V gene sequence: CDR1 KGHSH, CDR2 LQKENI. V was cut by 2 bases and J by 4 bases, with 11 bases left in between. The CDR3 has 14 amino acids. This chain's CDR3 is CASSPLTGSETQYF. The CDR3 nucleotides are TGTGCCAGCTCACCATTAACAGGGTCAGAGACCCAGTACTTC. Filled out from reference TRBV18 and TRBJ2-5, the complete variable domain reads NAGVMQNPRHLVRRRGQEARLRCSPMKGHSHVYWYRQLPEEGLKFMVYLQKENIIDESGMPKERFSAEFPKEGPSILRIQQVVRGDSAAYFCASSPLTGSETQYFGPGTRLLVL.

The genes are TRBV7-6 and TRBJ2-7; no definite D call. CDR3 length: 21 residues. V was pared by 1 base and J by 3 bases, with 31 bases between. Per the germline V gene, CDR1 is SGHVS and CDR2 is FNYEAQ. CDR3 nucleotide sequence: TGTGCCAGCAGCTTAGTCCCTGGATGGGGTGCGGAGCCAAAGGGCATCTACGAGCAGTACTTC. It translates to CASSLVPGWGAEPKGIYEQYF.

The rearrangement uses TRBV6-5 and TRBJ1-4, with a tentative D call TRBD1 (6 bases). Germline loops: CDR1 MNHEY, CDR2 SVGAGI. The CDR3 consists of 15 residues. The V end lost 6 bases, the J end lost 4 bases, and 15 bases lay between the germline ends. The CDR3 spells CASREGGFGNEKLFF. Here the CDR3 DNA reads TGTGCCAGCAGAGAGGGGGGGTTTGGTAATGAAAAACTGTTTTTT.

This clone was found once. The V gene is TRBV5-6, the J gene TRBJ1-2; 12 positions match TRBD1. Per germline, CDR1 SGHDT and CDR2 YYEEEE. The CDR3 totals 17 residues. V lost 0 bases, J lost 6 bases, and 9 bases stayed unmatched. The CDR3 loop reads CASSLGDRDRGRHGYTF. In DNA, the CDR3 is TGTGCCAGCAGCTTGGGTGACCGGGACAGGGGGCGGCATGGCTACACCTTC.

This chain connects TRBV6-5 to TRBJ2-1; D possibly corresponds to TRBD2 (7 bases). Per the germline V gene, CDR1 is MNHEY and CDR2 is SVGAGI. Trimming stripped 2 bases from V and 6 bases from J, with 17 bases between. The CDR3 runs to 16 residues. The CDR3 DNA follows: TGTGCCAGCAGTTACACAGGAACCCGGGGGGCCAATGAGCAGTTCTTC. Translating it yields CASSYTGTRGANEQFF.

The V gene is TRBV7-9, the J gene TRBJ2-2, with 7 bases lining up with TRBD1. After removal of 2 bases from V and 1 base from J, the junction contained 1 base not matched to a gene. From germline, CDR1 is SEHNR and CDR2 FQNEAQ (reference sequence). The CDR3 contains 15 residues. CDR3 coding DNA: TGTGCCAGCAGCTTAAACAGGGGGAACACCGGGGAGCTGTTTTTT. Protein product: CASSLNRGNTGELFF.

V usage is TRBV27 and J usage is TRBJ1-4; 8 bases are a match to TRBD1. Germline assignment: CDR1 MNHEY and CDR2 SMNVEV (reference sequence). With V trimmed by 3 bases and J by 7 bases, 13 bases remained unmatched. The CDR3 has 17 residues. The DNA of the CDR3 is TGTGCCAGCAGTTTCCTCCCCCGACAGGGGTCCGGTGAAAAACTGTTTTTT. Translated, it gives CASSFLPRQGSGEKLFF.

The V and J genes are TRBV5-1 and TRBJ2-1; 9 bases map to TRBD2. Trimming took 0 bases from V and 1 from J; bases not matched to a gene: 8. Germline V gene lookup returns CDR1 SGHRS and CDR2 YFSETQ. This CDR3 is built from 18 residues. The DNA of the CDR3 is TGCGCCAGCAGCTTGGTGGGTAGCGGGAGAAGTTCCTACAATGAGCAGTTCTTC. It encodes CASSLVGSGRSSYNEQFF.

The V call is TRBV27, the J call TRBJ1-4; 9 bases line up with TRBD1. Germline CDR1 and CDR2: MNHEY and SMNVEV (reference sequence). The CDR3 extends over 14 amino acids. Trimming at V came to 7 bases and at J to 4 bases, leaving 4 bases not matched to a gene. CDR3 residues: CASTSTGGNEKLFF. In nucleotides, the CDR3 is TGTGCCAGCACTTCGACAGGGGGTAATGAAAAACTGTTTTTT. Complete variable domain (other parts from reference TRBV27 and TRBJ1-4): EAQVTQNPRYLITVTGKKLTVTCSQNMNHEYMSWYRQDPGLGLRQIYYSMNVEVTDKGDVPEGYKVSRKEKRNFPLILESPSPNQTSLYFCASTSTGGNEKLFFGSGTQLSVL.

The V call is TRBV28, the J call TRBJ1-2; D gene uncertain. Germline values: CDR1 MDHEN, CDR2 SYDVKM. The ends were cut back, 1 base at V and 2 bases at J, with 5 bases in the middle. The CDR3 is made up of 13 amino acids. The CDR3 loop is CASSLFRNYGYTF. Written as DNA, the CDR3 is TGTGCCAGCAGTTTATTCAGAAACTATGGCTACACCTTC.

This chain links TRBV5-8 with TRBJ2-7; TRBD1 is a possible D gene (5 bases). V lost 1 base to trimming and J lost 2 bases, with 16 bases between them. The CDR3 extends over 16 amino acids. Germline CDR1 and CDR2: SGHTS and YDEGEE. The CDR3 loop reads CASSLYRPWATYEQYF. The CDR3 nucleotides are TGTGCCAGCAGCTTGTACAGGCCCTGGGCAACCTACGAGCAGTACTTC.

The chain recombines TRBV7-8 with TRBJ2-7, with D perhaps matching TRBD1 or TRBD2 (5 bases each). Looked up from germline, CDR1 is SGHVS and CDR2 is FQNEAQ. V was trimmed by 5 bases and J by 1 base, leaving 15 bases between them. The CDR3 is made up of 15 amino acids. The CDR3 DNA reads TGTGCCAGCAGCCGACCCGGGGCCTTTTCCTACGAGCAGTACTTC. Its translation is CASSRPGAFSYEQYF.

This clone has just one count. The chain uses TRBV5-6 and TRBJ1-1; 8 nucleotides agree with TRBD1. V dropped 5 bases and J dropped 1; count of bases not matched to a gene: 10. The CDR3 consists of 16 residues. Germline V lookup: CDR1 SGHDT, CDR2 YYEEEE. The DNA of the CDR3 is TGTGCCAGCAGACAAACCTACAGGGGGAGGAACACTGAAGCTTTCTTT. Its protein is CASRQTYRGRNTEAFF.

V usage is TRBV28 and J usage is TRBJ2-5; no definite D call. Germline V CDR1 and CDR2: MDHEN, SYDVKM. The germline V and J ends were trimmed by 4 bases and 1 base, with 19 bases remaining between them. CDR3 size: 17 residues. The CDR3 sequence is CASSSDSPAPPQETQYF. The DNA of the CDR3 is TGTGCCAGCAGTTCCGACTCGCCAGCCCCCCCCCAAGAGACCCAGTACTTC.

The rearrangement uses TRBV6-5 and TRBJ2-7; 8 bases are a match to TRBD1. Germline V gives CDR1 MNHEY, CDR2 SVGAGI. Trimming removed 5 bases from V and 6 bases from J; junction bases left unmatched: 6. The CDR3 is 13 residues long. CDR3 sequence reads: CASSTRTGSEQYF. Written as DNA, the CDR3 is TGTGCCAGCAGTACCCGGACAGGGAGCGAGCAGTACTTC.

The rearrangement joins TRBV6-5 to TRBJ2-7, with a possible D match to TRBD2 (5 bases). The CDR3 runs to 14 residues. Germline assignment: CDR1 MNHEY and CDR2 SVGAGI. Between the trimmed V and J ends, which lost 10 bases and 4 bases, there was a span of 20 bases. The CDR3 nucleotides are TGTGCCACGCTGGGCTTAGGAGCGGCTTACGAGCAGTACTTC. Protein sequence: CATLGLGAAYEQYF.

V gene TRBV7-9 combines with J gene TRBJ2-7, with 8 nucleotides matching TRBD1. There are 15 residues in the CDR3. The germline V gene has CDR1 SEHNR and CDR2 FQNEAQ (reference sequence). The V segment lost 5 bases and the J segment 2 bases; nucleotides outside the gene matches: 8. DNA of the CDR3: TGTGCCAGCAGCCCGTACAGGGGGGCCCCCTACGAGCAGTACTTC. Translation gives CASSPYRGAPYEQYF.

J is TRBJ2-3 and V is TRBV7-2; TRBD2 aligns across 7 bases. The CDR3 runs 16 residues. The germline V gene has CDR1 SGHTA and CDR2 FQGNSA. Unmatched junction bases numbered 7, after V lost 2 bases and J lost 2 bases. CDR3 DNA sequence: TGTGCCAGCAGCTTACGACTAAAGCGGGACACAGATACGCAGTATTTT. Translating gives CASSLRLKRDTDTQYF.

V usage is TRBV25-1 and J usage is TRBJ2-1; D uncertain. The V end was cut by 1 base, the J end by 7 bases, with 5 bases between. There are 12 residues in the CDR3. Germline CDR1 reads MGHDK; CDR2 reads SYGVNS. For the CDR3, the DNA is TGTGCCAGCAGTGAATTCCCAAATGAGCAGTTCTTC. Its protein is CASSEFPNEQFF.

CDR3 sequence: CASSPDYGTSGRDNEQFF. The CDR3 bases are TGCGCCAGCAGCCCCGACTATGGGACTAGCGGGAGAGATAATGAGCAGTTCTTC. The chain has TRBV5-1 and TRBJ2-1; 14 positions agree with TRBD2. From germline, CDR1 is SGHRS and CDR2 YFSETQ. V dropped 4 bases and J dropped 7; count of bases not matched to a gene: 13. This CDR3 region has 18 residues. The variable domain in full, with the rest retrieved from reference TRBV5-1 and TRBJ2-1, is KAGVTQTPRYLIKTRGQQVTLSCSPISGHRSVSWYQQTPGQGLQFLFEYFSETQRNKGNFPGRFSGRQFSNSRSEMNVSTLELGDSALYLCASSPDYGTSGRDNEQFFGPGTRLTVL.

V and J are TRBV4-3 and TRBJ2-2; D is uncertain. This CDR3 has 13 amino acids. The germline gives CDR1 LGHNA, CDR2 YSLEER. V gave up 2 bases and J gave up 0 bases, with 1 base separating them. CDR3 bases: TGCGCCAGCAGCCAACCGAACACCGGGGAGCTGTTTTTT. This translates into CASSQPNTGELFF.

This chain links TRBV5-4 with TRBJ1-1, with 12 bases identical to TRBD1. V lost 4 bases to trimming and J lost 10 bases; unmatched junction nucleotides: 5. The CDR3 length is 13 residues. Germline CDR1 SGHNT, CDR2 YYREEE (reference sequence). CDR3 in DNA: TGTGCCAGCAGCAAGGGACAGGGGGCAGCAGCTTTCTTT. Amino acids: CASSKGQGAAAFF.

J is TRBJ2-3 and V is TRBV28, with 11 positions matching TRBD2. Germline-derived CDR1 and CDR2 are MDHEN and SYDVKM. The length of the CDR3 is 19 residues. V lost 5 bases to trimming and J lost 1 base; unmatched junction nucleotides: 14. CDR3 sequence: CASSRRKTSGTQGTDTQYF. Here the CDR3 DNA reads TGTGCCAGCAGTAGACGCAAGACTAGCGGGACCCAGGGCACAGATACGCAGTATTTT.

This chain links TRBV4-1 with TRBJ2-5; possibly TRBD1 for D (5 bases). The CDR3 is made up of 16 amino acids. Trimming removed 1 base at V and 1 base at J, with 13 bases between. The germline CDR1 and CDR2 sequences are MGHRA and YSYEKL. The DNA for the CDR3 is TGCGCCAGCAGCCAAGGTAGATTAAGGGGCCAAGAGACCCAGTACTTC. Amino acids: CASSQGRLRGQETQYF.